In its sample, the clone carrying this T cell receptor beta chain is medium-sized. This beta chain came through as a stray read in a library set up for alpha chains, and its size says little. Stated time point: sample taken at primary tumor resection. The authors sequenced whole RNA from tumor, nontumor lung or frozen PBMC without sorting. This entry comes from a study of spatial heterogeneity in lung cancer. Study-wide background: Averaged across combinations, each unique TCR and UMI pairing appeared more than ten times in raw reads, which were uncorrected.

TCRdb reanalysed the 5' RACE reads using MiXCR and keeps one entry per CDR3 protein. The table records about 11,000 distinct CDR3 sequences, about 4% of them present only once. Germline-derived CDR1 and CDR2 are KGHSH and LQKENI. The CDR3 extends over 13 amino acids. The germline V and J ends were trimmed by 6 bases and 10 bases, with 19 bases remaining between them. The rearrangement links TRBV18 to TRBJ2-7; possible D gene TRBD1, 6 bases. Sample: normal lung tissue next to the tumor, taken at surgery. This sequence originates from a male donor with early-stage non-small cell lung cancer. This chain's CDR3 is CASSDSEQGLQYF. In DNA, the CDR3 is TGTGCCAGCTCGGACAGTGAGCAAGGCTTACAGTACTTC.